This entry describes one T cell receptor (beta chain). The antigen is undetermined. Recipients boosted at about 4 weeks or about 12 weeks are pooled. TCRdb's table, derived via immunoSEQ multiplex PCR, lists solely in-frame clones and lacks some. Among about 110,000 clones listed, about 90% were seen once. The source of the sample is a study of T cell responses to AZD1222 COVID-19 vaccine. Notes on the study in general: The study reported that nearly half of spike-specific TCRs target unmutated variant regions. Dominant at 160-218 and 743-854, vaccine-associated CD4 TCRs also spanned spike.

Sequencing used peripheral blood, obtained 28 days after the second AZD1222 dose. This TCR was sampled from an adult who received the AZD1222 COVID-19 vaccine.

This chain's CDR3 is CASEVSGDNTGELFF. The DNA for the CDR3 is TGTGCCAGCGAAGTTAGCGGCGATAACACCGGGGAGCTGTTTTTT. V is TRBV10-3 and J is TRBJ2-2, with D perhaps matching TRBD2 (6 bases). V lost 10 bases to trimming and J lost 2 bases, with 17 bases between them. CDR1 is ENHRY, CDR2 SYGVKD, per germline. The CDR3 consists of 15 residues.